The 19 T cell receptor beta chains below were found in one sample sequenced in a study of cytomegalovirus exposure and HLA in healthy donors. In the PCR, 60 Vbeta and 13 Jbeta primers were used. Measured with immunoSEQ multiplex PCR; TCRdb has only the in-frame clones, and not every one. The sample consists of 150,000 or so clones, approximately 80% of them appearing once. Source material: PBMCs. The receptors shown here come from a woman aged 30 to 39 in good health and CMV-seronegative.

This clone was counted once. This chain uses TRBV4-2 with TRBJ2-5; tentatively, D is TRBD1 (6 bases). Gene TRBJ2-7 matches the end of the DNA better, so the J call may be wrong. CDR1 LGHNA and CDR2 YNFKEQ come from the germline V gene. The CDR3 runs to 13 residues. The CDR3 here is CASSQPGQYEQYF. In DNA form, the CDR3 reads TGTGCCAGCAGCCAACCAGGACAGTACGAGCAGTACTTC.

The chain couples TRBV30 to TRBJ1-5; no clear D. Germline V gene data show CDR1 as GTSNPN and CDR2 as SVGIG (reference sequence). V was cut by 0 bases and J by 9 bases, with 15 bases left in between. The CDR3 is 14 amino acids. CDR3 in DNA: TGTGCCTGGAGTGTAGGGTCCCGGCGGGGGCCCCAGCATTTT. Translating it yields CAWSVGSRRGPQHF.

The CDR3 DNA is TGCGCCAGCACCTCCCTCCCGGGACAGAACTATGGCTACACCTTC. This codes for CASTSLPGQNYGYTF. V usage is TRBV5-1 and J usage is TRBJ1-2, with 7 bases fitting TRBD1. CDR3 length: 15 residues. Trimming took 6 bases from V and 2 from J; bases not matched to a gene: 10. Germline V gene lookup returns CDR1 SGHRS and CDR2 YFSETQ. Supplemented by reference TRBV5-1 and TRBJ1-2, the full variable domain reads KAGVTQTPRYLIKTRGQQVTLSCSPISGHRSVSWYQQTPGQGLQFLFEYFSETQRNKGNFPGRFSGRQFSNSRSEMNVSTLELGDSALYLCASTSLPGQNYGYTFGSGTRLTVV.

The chain links TRBV30 to TRBJ2-3; D might be TRBD1 (5 bases). The V gene lost 1 base and the J gene lost 1 base, with 9 bases spanning the gap. The CDR3 has 14 residues. In germline, CDR1 is GTSNPN, CDR2 SVGIG (reference sequence). The CDR3 here is CAWSEGLGTDTQYF. The CDR3 DNA is TGTGCCTGGAGTGAGGGGCTTGGCACAGATACGCAGTATTTT. The full variable domain, in which reference TRBV30 and TRBJ2-3 provide the parts outside the CDR3, is SQTIHQWPATLVQPVGSPLSLECTVEGTSNPNLYWYRQAAGRGLQLLFYSVGIGQISSEVPQNLSASRPQDRQFILSSKKLLLSDSGFYLCAWSEGLGTDTQYFGPGTRLTVL.

As DNA, the CDR3 is TGCGCCAGCAGCCCCTTAACCCCTAGCGGGTTGGATGAGCAGTTCTTC. Translation: CASSPLTPSGLDEQFF. This sequence joins TRBV5-1 and TRBJ2-1; 8 bases are shared with TRBD2. J lost 8 bases, V lost 4 bases, and 14 bases had no gene match. CDR3 length: 16 residues. CDR1 is SGHRS and CDR2 is YFSETQ in the germline V gene.

The genes are TRBV19 and TRBJ1-1, with a tentative D call TRBD1 (5 bases). Germline V gene sequence: CDR1 LNHDA, CDR2 SQIVND (reference sequence). The CDR3 spans 14 residues. V was pared by 4 bases and J by 11 bases, with 20 bases between. The CDR3 region has the DNA TGTGCCAGTAGTACTAGATTACAGGTTCCGACCGCTTTCTTT. Residues: CASSTRLQVPTAFF.

The chain combines TRBV28 with TRBJ2-5, with TRBD2 matching 11 bases. Trimming at V came to 5 bases and at J to 5 bases, leaving 7 bases not matched to a gene. The CDR3 has 15 amino acids. Looked up from germline, CDR1 is MDHEN and CDR2 is SYDVKM. The CDR3 here is CASSTLSSGGETQYF. CDR3 nucleotides: TGTGCCAGCAGTACCCTATCTAGCGGGGGGGAGACCCAGTACTTC.

The chain carries TRBV5-8 and TRBJ2-5, with 9 nucleotides matching TRBD2. Germline trimming cut 4 bases from V and 4 bases from J; bases unmatched to any gene: 11. Germline V gives CDR1 SGHTS, CDR2 YDEGEE. The CDR3 is made up of 16 amino acids. The CDR3 is CASSPGIAGVGETQYF. CDR3 DNA: TGTGCCAGCAGCCCCGGGATAGCGGGAGTTGGAGAGACCCAGTACTTC.

The gene calls are TRBV2 and TRBJ2-1; 8 bases match TRBD1. In germline, CDR1 is SNHLY, CDR2 FYNNEI. With V trimmed by 6 bases and J by 3 bases, 4 bases remained unmatched. The CDR3 runs 14 residues. The CDR3 region has the DNA TGTGCCAGCAGCGCGGACAGGGACTACAATGAGCAGTTCTTC. Amino acids: CASSADRDYNEQFF.

Only one count was recorded for this clone. The rearrangement uses TRBV29-1 and TRBJ1-1; the D gene is possibly TRBD1 (5 bases). There are 14 residues in the CDR3. Germline CDR1 reads SQVTM; CDR2 reads ANQGSEA. V lost 3 bases, J lost 6 bases, and 17 bases lay in between. The CDR3 DNA reads TGCAGCGTTGAGGGCGGGGGGGGGTTTTCTGAAGCTTTCTTT. Encoded protein: CSVEGGGGFSEAFF.

The sample holds one count of this clone. One end of the junction does not line up with germline, which may come from a read error. The rearrangement uses TRBV19 and TRBJ2-5, with D possibly TRBD2 on 6 matching bases. The length of the CDR3 is 14 residues. The germline gives CDR1 LNHDA, CDR2 SQIVND (reference sequence). CDR3 loop: CTSSASHPVGGQYF. CDR3 DNA: TGTACCAGTAGCGCTAGCCACCCCGTGGGGGGCCAGTACTTC.

This clone has more than one count but fewer than ten. The CDR3 DNA follows: TGCGCCAGCAGCTTTGGGGAAGCGCGGGGAACCTATGGCTACACCTTC. This translates into CASSFGEARGTYGYTF. This rearrangement joins TRBV5-1 to TRBJ1-2; D is ambiguous. The CDR3 runs to 16 residues. Germline CDR1 SGHRS, CDR2 YFSETQ. Trimming stripped 2 bases from V and 4 bases from J, with 18 bases between.

This clone has only one observation. The chain combines TRBV7-3 with TRBJ2-5; 13 bases fit TRBD2. The J segment lost 5 bases and the V segment lost 5 bases, leaving 5 bases of the junction unmatched. From germline, CDR1 is SGHTA and CDR2 FQGTGA. The CDR3 is 15 residues long. The chain's CDR3 is CASSPGLAGAETQYF. CDR3 sequence (DNA): TGTGCCAGCAGCCCTGGACTAGCGGGAGCGGAGACCCAGTACTTC.

V and J are TRBV9 and TRBJ2-3; D not resolved. V was clipped by 3 bases and J by 5 bases, with 10 bases between them. CDR3 length equals 13 residues. CDR1 and CDR2 from the germline V gene are SGDLS and YYNGEE. Here the CDR3 DNA reads TGTGCCAGCAGCGCCGAGACGGGAGATACGCAGTATTTT. This sequence encodes CASSAETGDTQYF.

This chain links TRBV5-1 with TRBJ2-7; 11 bases agree with TRBD2. Per the germline V gene, CDR1 is SGHRS and CDR2 is YFSETQ. This CDR3 spans 17 amino acids. The V and J ends lost 1 base and 2 bases, in that order; junction bases with no gene match: 8. The CDR3 coding sequence is TGCGCCAGCAGCTTGAATGAACTAGCGGGGGTAACCTACGAGCAGTACTTC. Protein: CASSLNELAGVTYEQYF.

The chain combines TRBV6-5 with TRBJ2-4; D perhaps matches TRBD2 (5 bases). V was shortened by 6 bases and J by 7 bases, with 16 bases between the two germline ends. Germline CDR1 reads MNHEY; CDR2 reads SVGAGI. The CDR3 loop spans 14 amino acids. The CDR3, as DNA: TGTGCCAGCAGCAGAAGAGCGCGGGCGAACATTCAGTACTTC. It specifies CASSRRARANIQYF.

The V and J genes are TRBV28 and TRBJ2-1; 9 nucleotides agree with TRBD1. The germline gives CDR1 MDHEN, CDR2 SYDVKM. Trimming took 10 bases from V and 7 from J; bases not matched to a gene: 11. The CDR3 spans 14 residues. CDR3 loop: CAISGQGVWNEQFF. CDR3 nucleotides: TGTGCCATCTCGGGACAGGGAGTATGGAATGAGCAGTTCTTC.

The chain is built from TRBV13 and TRBJ2-5, with 11 bases aligning to TRBD2. The junction had 4 bases not matched to a gene; V was cut back by 8 bases and J by 2 bases. CDR3 size: 14 residues. CDR1 is PRHDT, CDR2 FYEKMQ, per germline (reference sequence). CDR3 in DNA: TGTGCCAGCGTGCTAGCGGGAGGACAAGAGACCCAGTACTTC. Translating it yields CASVLAGGQETQYF.

In this sample, this clone turned up a few times. CDR3 in DNA: TGCAGCGTTAGCTATGCAACTAATGAAAAACTGTTTTTT. Protein sequence: CSVSYATNEKLFF. The V call is TRBV29-1, the J call TRBJ1-4; D gene ambiguous. The CDR3 has 13 residues. Trimming stripped 5 bases from V and 0 bases from J, with 7 bases between. Per the germline V gene, CDR1 is SQVTM and CDR2 is ANQGSEA.